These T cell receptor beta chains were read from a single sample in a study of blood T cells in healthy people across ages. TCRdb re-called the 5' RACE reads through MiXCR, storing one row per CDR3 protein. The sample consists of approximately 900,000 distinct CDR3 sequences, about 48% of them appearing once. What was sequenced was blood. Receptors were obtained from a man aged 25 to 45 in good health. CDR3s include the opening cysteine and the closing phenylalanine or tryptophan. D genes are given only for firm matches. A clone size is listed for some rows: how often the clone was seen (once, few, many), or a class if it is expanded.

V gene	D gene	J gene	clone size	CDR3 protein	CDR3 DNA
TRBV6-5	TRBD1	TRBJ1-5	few	CASSFTGGGQPQHF	TGTGCCAGCAGTTTTACAGGGGGCGGTCAGCCCCAGCATTTT
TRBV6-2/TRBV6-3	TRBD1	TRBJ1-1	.	CASSDGGTGKTEAFF	TGTGCCAGCAGTGACGGGGGGACAGGGAAGACTGAAGCTTTCTTT
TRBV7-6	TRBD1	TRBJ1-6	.	CASSSRQGNSPLHF	TGTGCCAGCAGCTCACGACAGGGGAATTCACCCCTCCACTTT
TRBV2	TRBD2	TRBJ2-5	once	CASSGSSGVGTQYF	TGTGCCAGCAGTGGCTCTAGCGGGGTGGGGACCCAGTACTTC
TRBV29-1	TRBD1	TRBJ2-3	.	CSVDKGGTGTDTQYF	TGCAGCGTTGACAAGGGGGGGACAGGGACAGATACGCAGTATTTT
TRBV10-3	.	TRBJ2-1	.	CAISVGDSYNEQFF	TGTGCCATCAGTGTCGGGGACTCCTACAATGAGCAGTTCTTC
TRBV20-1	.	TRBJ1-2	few	CSARSGGGLYGYTF	TGCAGTGCTAGATCCGGTGGGGGGCTCTATGGCTACACCTTC
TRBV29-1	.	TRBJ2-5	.	CSGASVQETQYF	TGCAGCGGTGCATCGGTGCAAGAGACCCAGTACTTC
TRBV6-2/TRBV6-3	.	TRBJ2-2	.	CASSYPWVGVGTGELFF	TGTGCCAGCAGTTACCCCTGGGTAGGGGTGGGCACCGGGGAGCTGTTTTTT
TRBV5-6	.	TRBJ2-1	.	CASSGVINEQFF	TGTGCCAGCAGCGGGGTCATCAATGAGCAGTTCTTC
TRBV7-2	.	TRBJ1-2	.	CASSERKGGYTF	TGTGCCAGCAGCGAAAGAAAGGGGGGCTACACCTTC
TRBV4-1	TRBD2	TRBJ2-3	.	CASSPGGLRRGSTDTQYF	TGCGCCAGCAGCCCAGGAGGTCTTCGGCGGGGGAGCACAGATACGCAGTATTTT
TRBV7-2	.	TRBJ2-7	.	CASSVIASAHYEQYF	TGTGCCAGCAGCGTCATTGCTAGCGCCCACTACGAGCAGTACTTC
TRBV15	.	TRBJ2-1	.	CTTSRDPTGEFYNEQFF	TGTACCACCAGCAGAGATCCCACGGGGGAGTTTTACAATGAGCAGTTCTTC
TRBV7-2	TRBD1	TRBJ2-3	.	CASSLEDRGLDTQYF	TGTGCCAGCAGCTTAGAAGACAGGGGTTTAGATACGCAGTATTTT
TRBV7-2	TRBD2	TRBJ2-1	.	CASSPYRGGSYNEQFF	TGTGCCAGCAGCCCGTACCGGGGGGGCTCCTACAATGAGCAGTTCTTC
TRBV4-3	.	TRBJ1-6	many	CASSQVVATNSPLHF	TGCGCCAGCAGCCAGGTGGTGGCCACCAATTCACCCCTCCACTTT
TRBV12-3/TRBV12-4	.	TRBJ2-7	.	CASSPSGGTSEQYF	TGTGCCAGCAGTCCATCCGGGGGTACTAGTGAGCAGTACTTC
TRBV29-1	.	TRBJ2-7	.	CSSNGWGNNEQYF	TGCAGCTCTAACGGATGGGGTAACAATGAGCAGTACTTC
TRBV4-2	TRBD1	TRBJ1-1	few	CASSQDGTGVEAFF	TGTGCCAGCAGCCAAGATGGGACAGGGGTTGAAGCTTTCTTT
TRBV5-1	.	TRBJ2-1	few	CASRVPGYNEQFF	TGCGCCAGCCGCGTCCCGGGGTACAATGAGCAGTTCTTC
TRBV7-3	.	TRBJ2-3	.	CASSLLGQGRGDTQYF	TGTGCCAGCAGCTTACTTGGCCAGGGGAGAGGAGATACGCAGTATTTT
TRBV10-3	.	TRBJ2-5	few	CAISEEGRGWYF	TGTGCCATCAGTGAAGAAGGCAGGGGTTGGTACTTC
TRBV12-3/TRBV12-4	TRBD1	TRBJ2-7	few	CASSHRTGGVEQYF	TGTGCCAGCAGCCACAGGACAGGGGGCGTCGAGCAGTACTTC
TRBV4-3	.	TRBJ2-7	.	CASSQTYSRGLDEQYF	TGCGCCAGCAGCCAGACGTATAGCAGGGGTCTGGACGAGCAGTACTTC
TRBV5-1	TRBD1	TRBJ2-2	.	CATSPPRQGVAGELFF	TGCGCCACCTCACCGCCCAGGCAGGGGGTGGCCGGGGAGCTGTTTTTT
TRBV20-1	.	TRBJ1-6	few	CSASAGGSYNSPLHF	TGCAGTGCTTCTGCGGGGGGCTCCTATAATTCACCCCTCCACTTT
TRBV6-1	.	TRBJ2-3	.	CASITLRQGTDTQYF	TGTGCCAGCATCACCCTAAGACAGGGCACAGATACGCAGTATTTT
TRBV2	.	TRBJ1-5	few	CASRRAGPQHF	TGTGCCAGCAGAAGGGCTGGGCCCCAGCATTTT
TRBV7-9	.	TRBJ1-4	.	CASSLGSMGTNEKLFF	TGTGCCAGCAGCTTAGGGTCTATGGGGACAAATGAAAAACTGTTTTTT
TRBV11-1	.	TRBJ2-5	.	CASLDSPQETQYF	TGTGCCAGCCTGGACAGCCCCCAAGAGACCCAGTACTTC
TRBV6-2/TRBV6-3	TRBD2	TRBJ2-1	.	CASSYGGLAGRSSYNEQFF	TGTGCCAGCAGTTACGGGGGACTAGCGGGGAGAAGCTCCTACAATGAGCAGTTCTTC
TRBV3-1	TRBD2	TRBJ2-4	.	CASSQGLATGEQYF	TGTGCCAGCAGCCAAGGACTAGCGACGGGGGAGCAGTACTTC
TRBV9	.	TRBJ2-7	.	CASSRKGVYEQYF	TGTGCCAGCAGCCGGAAAGGGGTCTACGAGCAGTACTTC
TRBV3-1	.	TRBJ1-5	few	CASSQNTGSNQPQHF	TGTGCCAGCAGCCAAAATACAGGTTCCAATCAGCCCCAGCATTTT
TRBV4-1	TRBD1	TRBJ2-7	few	CASSQARTGSEQYF	TGCGCCAGCAGCCAAGCGAGGACAGGGAGCGAGCAGTACTTC
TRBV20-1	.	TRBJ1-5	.	CSAQQGNSNQPQHF	TGCAGTGCGCAACAGGGAAATAGCAATCAGCCCCAGCATTTT
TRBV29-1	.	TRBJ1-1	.	CSVTDGMNTEAFF	TGCAGCGTGACGGACGGAATGAACACTGAAGCTTTCTTT
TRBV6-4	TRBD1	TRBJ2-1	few	CASSGTASYNEQFF	TGTGCCAGCAGCGGGACAGCCTCCTACAATGAGCAGTTCTTC
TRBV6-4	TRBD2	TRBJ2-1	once	CASSVLAGENNEQFF	TGTGCCAGCAGTGTCCTAGCGGGGGAGAACAATGAGCAGTTCTTC
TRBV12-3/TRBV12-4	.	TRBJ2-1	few	CASSWAGSYNEQFF	TGTGCCAGCAGTTGGGCGGGAAGCTACAATGAGCAGTTCTTC
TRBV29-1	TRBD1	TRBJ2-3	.	CSVDAGQVTTDTRYF	TGCAGCGTTGATGCGGGACAGGTCACCACAGATACGCGGTATTTT
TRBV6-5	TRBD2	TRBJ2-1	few	CASTLLAGGTNEQFF	TGTGCCAGCACCCTACTAGCGGGGGGGACCAATGAGCAGTTCTTC
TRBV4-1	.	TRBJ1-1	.	CASSQRATTLEAFF	TGCGCCAGCAGCCAACGGGCTACGACTCTCGAAGCTTTCTTT
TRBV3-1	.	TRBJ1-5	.	CASSQEPGGSNQPQHF	TGTGCCAGCAGCCAAGAGCCCGGGGGTAGCAATCAGCCCCAGCATTTT
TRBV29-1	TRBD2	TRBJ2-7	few	CSVGEAGGTEQYF	TGCAGCGTTGGAGAGGCGGGGGGGACTGAGCAGTACTTC
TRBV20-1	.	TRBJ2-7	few	CSPPLGSRNSYEQYF	TGCAGTCCCCCCCTAGGGAGCAGAAACTCCTACGAGCAGTACTTC
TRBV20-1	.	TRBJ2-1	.	CSAWGALYNEQFF	TGCAGTGCTTGGGGGGCCCTGTACAATGAGCAGTTCTTC
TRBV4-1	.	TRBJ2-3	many	CASSRTTGGTDTQYF	TGCGCCAGCAGCCGCACGACGGGAGGCACAGATACGCAGTATTTT
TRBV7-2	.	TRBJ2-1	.	CASSLAYGRQNEQFF	TGTGCCAGCAGCTTAGCGTACGGACGGCAGAATGAGCAGTTCTTC